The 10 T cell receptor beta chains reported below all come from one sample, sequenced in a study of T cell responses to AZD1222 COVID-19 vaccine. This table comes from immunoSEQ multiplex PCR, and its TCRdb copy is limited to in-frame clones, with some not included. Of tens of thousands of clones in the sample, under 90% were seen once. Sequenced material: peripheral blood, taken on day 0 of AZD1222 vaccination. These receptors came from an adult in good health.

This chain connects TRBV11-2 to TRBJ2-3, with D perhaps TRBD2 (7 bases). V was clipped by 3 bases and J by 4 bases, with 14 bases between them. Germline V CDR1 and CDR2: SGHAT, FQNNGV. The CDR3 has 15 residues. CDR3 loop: CASSFGGGPPDTQYF. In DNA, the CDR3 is TGTGCCAGCAGCTTTGGGGGGGGGCCCCCAGATACGCAGTATTTT.

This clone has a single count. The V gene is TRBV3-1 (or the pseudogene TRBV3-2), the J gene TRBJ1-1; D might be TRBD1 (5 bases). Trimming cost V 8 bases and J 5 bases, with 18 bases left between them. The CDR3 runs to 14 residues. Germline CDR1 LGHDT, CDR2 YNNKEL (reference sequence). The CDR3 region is CASRGGTAKTEAFF. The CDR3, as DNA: TGTGCCAGCCGCGGAGGGACGGCTAAGACTGAAGCTTTCTTT.

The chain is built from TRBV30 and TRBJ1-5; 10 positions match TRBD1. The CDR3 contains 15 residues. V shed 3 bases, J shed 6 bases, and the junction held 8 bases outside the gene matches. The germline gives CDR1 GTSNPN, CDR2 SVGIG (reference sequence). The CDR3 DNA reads TGTGCCTGGAGCCTCGGGACAGGGGCTATTCAGCCCCAGCATTTT. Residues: CAWSLGTGAIQPQHF.

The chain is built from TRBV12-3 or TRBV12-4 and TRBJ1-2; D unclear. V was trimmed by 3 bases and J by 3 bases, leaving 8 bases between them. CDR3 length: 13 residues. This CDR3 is CASSFGRDYGYTF. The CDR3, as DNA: TGTGCCAGCAGTTTTGGGCGGGACTATGGCTACACCTTC.

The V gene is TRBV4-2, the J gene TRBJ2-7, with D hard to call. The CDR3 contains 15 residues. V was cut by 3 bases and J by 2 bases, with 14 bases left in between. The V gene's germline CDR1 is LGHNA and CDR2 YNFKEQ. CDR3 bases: TGTGCCAGCAGCCAGCAAGTGGGTGGGACCTACGAGCAGTACTTC. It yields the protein CASSQQVGGTYEQYF.

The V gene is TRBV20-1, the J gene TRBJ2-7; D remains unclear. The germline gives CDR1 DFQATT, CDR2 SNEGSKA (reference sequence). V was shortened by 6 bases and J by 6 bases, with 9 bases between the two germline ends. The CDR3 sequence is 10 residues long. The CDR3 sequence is CSAASGEQYF. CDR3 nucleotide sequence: TGCAGTGCGGCCAGTGGCGAGCAGTACTTC.

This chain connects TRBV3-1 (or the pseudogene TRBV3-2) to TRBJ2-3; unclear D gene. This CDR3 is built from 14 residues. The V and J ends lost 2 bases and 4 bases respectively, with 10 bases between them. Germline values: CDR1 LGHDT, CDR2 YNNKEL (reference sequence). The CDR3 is CASSQIFRPDTQYF. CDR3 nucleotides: TGTGCCAGCAGCCAAATCTTCAGGCCAGATACGCAGTATTTT.

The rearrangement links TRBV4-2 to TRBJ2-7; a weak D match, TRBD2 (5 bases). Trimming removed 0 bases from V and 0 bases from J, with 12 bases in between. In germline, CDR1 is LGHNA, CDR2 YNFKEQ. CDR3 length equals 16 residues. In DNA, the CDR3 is TGTGCCAGCAGCCAAGAAGGTACGGGAATCTCCTACGAGCAGTACTTC. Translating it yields CASSQEGTGISYEQYF.

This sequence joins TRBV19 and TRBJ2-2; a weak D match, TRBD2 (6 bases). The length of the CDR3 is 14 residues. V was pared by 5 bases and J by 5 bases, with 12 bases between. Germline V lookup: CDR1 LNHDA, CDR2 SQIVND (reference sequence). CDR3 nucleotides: TGTGCCAGTAGTGATCCCCGGGGGACCGGGGAGCTGTTTTTT. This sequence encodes CASSDPRGTGELFF. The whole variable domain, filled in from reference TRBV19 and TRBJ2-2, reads DGGITQSPKYLFRKEGQNVTLSCEQNLNHDAMYWYRQDPGQGLRLIYYSQIVNDFQKGDIAEGYSVSREKKESFPLTVTSAQKNPTAFYLCASSDPRGTGELFFGEGSRLTVL.

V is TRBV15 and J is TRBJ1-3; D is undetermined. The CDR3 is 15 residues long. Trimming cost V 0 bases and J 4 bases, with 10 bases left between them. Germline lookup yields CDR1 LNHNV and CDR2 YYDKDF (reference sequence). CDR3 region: CATSRELNGGNTIYF. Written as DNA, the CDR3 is TGTGCCACCAGCAGAGAGCTCAACGGCGGAAACACCATATATTTT.